This T cell receptor (beta chain) was found in a study of molecular identifiers for immune sequencing clone quantification. Findings and limits, study-wide: Single-cell amounts of spiked Jurkat TCR RNA were reportedly detectable among 950,000 to 1,000,000 naive cells.

This clonotype was seen many times. The target antigen is unknown. From around 18,000 to 910,000 sorted cells, naive CD8 libraries were generated with 10%, 30% or 50% RNA. Each CDR3 protein is one row after TCRdb ran MiXCR on the PCR reads. The sample lists under 650,000 distinct CDR3 sequences, 15% to 20% occurring once. This CDR3 has 16 amino acids. Trimming cost V 7 bases and J 0 bases, with 15 bases left between them. The J gene is TRBJ2-2, the V gene TRBV12-3 or TRBV12-4; possibly TRBD1 for D (5 bases). The sample was naive CD8+ T cells from blood, with Jurkat cell RNA spiked in. Subset in this sample: FACS-sorted CD8+CD4-CCR7+CD45RA+ naive T cells. The sequence was collected from a human donor in good health. Some libraries in this study had Jurkat cell RNA spiked in. In DNA, the CDR3 is TGTGCCAGCAACCACTTCGGACAAGCGAACACCGGGGAGCTGTTTTTT. Its translation: CASNHFGQANTGELFF.